The 31 T cell receptor beta chains reported below all come from one sample, sequenced in a study of T-cell memory formation after mild COVID-19. TCRdb processed the 5' RACE reads anew with MiXCR; each CDR3 protein has one entry. This sample yields 400,000 to 500,000 distinct CDR3 sequences, of which about 20% are seen a single time; about 8.1% belongs to the top ten. The sequenced material came from PBMCs or a T cell subset sorted from them (not recorded which). The receptor set was obtained from an adult woman who had mild COVID-19 (a few samples of this study predate the infection). Cell type and time point are not known.

The table lists this clonotype with many counts. This chain's CDR3 is CSARSHISYEQYF. The CDR3 DNA is TGCAGTGCTAGATCTCACATCTCCTACGAGCAGTACTTC. V usage is TRBV20-1 and J usage is TRBJ2-7; no definite D call. The germline V gene encodes CDR1 DFQATT and CDR2 SNEGSKA (reference sequence). V shed 2 bases and J shed 0 bases, with 8 bases lying between them. This CDR3 has 13 residues.

The table lists this clonotype with a few counts. This chain links TRBV7-9 with TRBJ2-7, with 7 bases matching TRBD1. V shed 4 bases and J 9 bases; nucleotides not matched to a gene: 6. CDR1 is SEHNR and CDR2 is FQNEAQ in the germline V gene (reference sequence). The CDR3 runs 12 residues. CDR3 region: CASSYRDSVQYF. In nucleotides, the CDR3 is TGTGCCAGCAGCTACCGGGACAGCGTGCAGTACTTC.

This clonotype came up a few times. The CDR3 protein is CSARTQLANEQFF. The CDR3 DNA reads as TGCAGTGCTAGAACCCAACTAGCCAATGAGCAGTTCTTC. The rearrangement links TRBV20-1 to TRBJ2-1; tentative D call: TRBD2 (6 bases). Trimming stripped 2 bases from V and 6 bases from J, with 11 bases between. Germline values: CDR1 DFQATT, CDR2 SNEGSKA (reference sequence). This CDR3 comprises 13 residues.

This clonotype has more than one count but fewer than ten. The rearrangement uses TRBV15 and TRBJ1-2; TRBD1 matches at 12 bases. The CDR3 totals 15 residues. The V gene end was trimmed by 3 bases and the J gene end by 8 bases; junction bases not matched to a gene: 7. Germline CDR1 and CDR2: LNHNV and YYDKDF (reference sequence). CDR3 nucleotide sequence: TGTGCCACCAGCAGTAAGACCGGGACAGGGGGCGGCTACACCTTC. Translating gives CATSSKTGTGGGYTF.

The chain uses TRBV7-8 and TRBJ2-1; D perhaps matches TRBD2 (7 bases). This CDR3 has 19 residues. Germline CDR1 is SGHVS and CDR2 is FQNEAQ. Trimming left V 1 base short and J 0 bases short, with 19 bases between. CDR3 DNA sequence: TGTGCCAGCAGCTTAGATTCGGGGAGGGGGGGCGGCTCCTACAATGAGCAGTTCTTC. It yields the protein CASSLDSGRGGGSYNEQFF.

The table lists this clonotype with a few counts. This chain connects TRBV21-1 to TRBJ1-2; the D call of TRBD1 is as the table states it, not checked on the DNA. TRBV21-1 is given as a pseudogene. This CDR3 has 18 amino acids. The DNA for the CDR3 is TGTGCCAGCAGCAAAGTACCCCCCCCGGACGGACCTAACTATGGCTACACCTTC. Encoded protein: CASSKVPPPDGPNYGYTF.

V gene TRBV4-2 combines with J gene TRBJ1-3; TRBD1 matches 9 bases. Germline V gene sequence: CDR1 LGHNA, CDR2 YNFKEQ. The CDR3 has 18 residues. The ends lost 0 bases at V and 0 bases at J; junction bases unmatched: 6. CDR3 residues: CASSQDWGTGNSGNTIYF. The DNA for the CDR3 is TGTGCCAGCAGCCAAGATTGGGGGACAGGGAACTCTGGAAACACCATATATTTT.

The chain joins TRBV7-8 to TRBJ1-1; D is unresolved. This CDR3 contains 13 residues. V was cut by 4 bases and J by 0 bases, with 6 bases left in between. Germline assignment: CDR1 SGHVS and CDR2 FQNEAQ. The CDR3 region is CASSWKMNTEAFF. The CDR3 nucleotides are TGTGCCAGCAGCTGGAAGATGAACACTGAAGCTTTCTTT.

This clonotype has a handful of counts. The chain uses TRBV27 and TRBJ2-7; 9 nucleotides line up with TRBD1. Germline lookup yields CDR1 MNHEY and CDR2 SMNVEV (reference sequence). Trimming cost V 4 bases and J 4 bases; bases outside gene matches: 11. This CDR3 has 16 residues. Here the CDR3 DNA reads TGTGCCAGCAGTTCGACCCCGGGACAGGGAAGGTACGAGCAGTACTTC. Its translation is CASSSTPGQGRYEQYF.

This clonotype was seen a few times. The V and J genes are TRBV12-3 or TRBV12-4 and TRBJ1-2, with a tentative D call TRBD1 (5 bases). V was pared by 6 bases and J by 4 bases, with 12 bases between. This CDR3 is 13 amino acids long. The CDR3 loop is CASSWGVGYGYTF. The CDR3 nucleotides read TGTGCCAGCAGCTGGGGGGTAGGCTATGGCTACACCTTC.

There are a few counts of this clonotype. The chain uses TRBV5-5 and TRBJ1-6; no firm D call. V was trimmed by 8 bases and J by 5 bases, leaving 17 bases between them. Germline loops: CDR1 SGHKS, CDR2 YYEKEE (reference sequence). The CDR3 consists of 15 residues. The CDR3 sequence is CASNRSPRDNSPLHF. Written as DNA, the CDR3 is TGTGCCAGTAATAGGAGCCCCCGGGATAATTCACCCCTCCACTTT.

V usage is TRBV4-2 and J usage is TRBJ1-1, with D tentatively TRBD1 (6 bases). Germline-derived CDR1 and CDR2 are LGHNA and YNFKEQ. The CDR3 is 14 residues long. V was trimmed by 1 base and J by 8 bases, leaving 14 bases between them. CDR3 loop: CASSQVGARKEAFF. DNA for the CDR3: TGTGCCAGCAGCCAAGTGGGGGCACGAAAGGAAGCTTTCTTT.

This clonotype was recorded a few times. This sequence joins TRBV7-2 and TRBJ2-1; 8 bases line up with TRBD2. CDR3 length equals 17 residues. The germline V gene has CDR1 SGHTA and CDR2 FQGNSA. Trimming at V came to 5 bases and at J to 7 bases, leaving 16 bases not matched to a gene. The CDR3 loop reads CASSHPSVLAGRNEQFF. For the CDR3, the DNA is TGTGCCAGCAGCCACCCGTCGGTATTAGCGGGGAGAAATGAGCAGTTCTTC.

For the CDR3, the DNA is TGCGCCAGCAGCTCGGGACAGGGGGCCACTGAAGCTTTCTTT. Translation gives CASSSGQGATEAFF. The genes are TRBV5-1 and TRBJ1-1; 12 nucleotides line up with TRBD1. The CDR3 consists of 14 residues. Germline values: CDR1 SGHRS, CDR2 YFSETQ. V gave up 3 bases and J gave up 4 bases; unmatched junction bases: 1.

The genes are TRBV24-1 and TRBJ2-1; TRBD2 aligns across 8 bases. CDR1 KGHDR and CDR2 SFDVKD come from the germline V gene. The CDR3 is made up of 16 amino acids. V trimming: 4 bases; J trimming: 4 bases; junction bases outside the gene matches: 8. This CDR3 reads CATSDPSGSGYNEQFF. The CDR3 coding sequence is TGTGCCACCAGTGACCCCAGCGGGAGCGGGTACAATGAGCAGTTCTTC.

This clonotype has just a few counts. The V call is TRBV12-3 or TRBV12-4, the J call TRBJ2-7; a possible D gene is TRBD1 (8 bases). V was clipped by 7 bases and J by 7 bases, with 17 bases between them. The CDR3 runs to 13 residues. CDR3 sequence: CASTGRGRGEQYF. CDR3 nucleotides: TGTGCCAGCACGGGCAGGGGGCGGGGGGAGCAGTACTTC.

This clonotype came up a few times. This sequence joins TRBV24-1 and TRBJ2-1; no firm D call. The germline gives CDR1 KGHDR, CDR2 SFDVKD. Trimming removed 3 bases at V and 0 bases at J, with 11 bases between. The CDR3 has 16 residues. Here the CDR3 reads CATSDADRSSYNEQFF. CDR3 nucleotide sequence: TGTGCCACCAGTGATGCGGACCGGAGCTCCTACAATGAGCAGTTCTTC.

This clonotype was counted between two and nine times. The chain couples TRBV24-1 to TRBJ1-4, with 7 bases identical to TRBD1. In germline, CDR1 is KGHDR, CDR2 SFDVKD. The ends lost 2 bases at V and 10 bases at J; junction bases unmatched: 9. This CDR3 spans 15 amino acids. This CDR3 reads CATSDSGQDEAKLFF. The DNA for the CDR3 is TGTGCCACCAGTGATTCAGGACAGGATGAGGCAAAACTGTTTTTT.

J is TRBJ2-1 and V is TRBV20-1; unclear D gene. This CDR3 is 18 amino acids long. V was pared by 2 bases and J by 3 bases, with 23 bases between. Germline-derived CDR1 and CDR2 are DFQATT and SNEGSKA (reference sequence). The CDR3 DNA reads as TGCAGTGCTAGATTTATTAGAGCATCCAGTTCTCTCTACAATGAGCAGTTCTTC. Its translation is CSARFIRASSSLYNEQFF.

The rearrangement uses TRBV7-6 and TRBJ2-7; 9 nucleotides agree with TRBD1. The CDR3 totals 16 residues. After removal of 4 bases from V and 2 bases from J, the junction contained 9 bases not matched to a gene. Germline lookup yields CDR1 SGHVS and CDR2 FNYEAQ. The CDR3 DNA reads TGTGCCAGCAGCTCCCCCGGGAGACAGGGGGCCTACGAGCAGTACTTC. Translating gives CASSSPGRQGAYEQYF.

This rearrangement joins TRBV30 to TRBJ1-1; maybe TRBD1 (5 bases). CDR3 length: 13 amino acids. CDR1 is GTSNPN, CDR2 SVGIG, per germline (reference sequence). Between the trimmed V and J ends, which lost 0 bases and 5 bases, there was a span of 10 bases. The CDR3 nucleotides are TGTGCCTGGAGTGTCTGGGGGTGGACTGAAGCTTTCTTT. It yields the protein CAWSVWGWTEAFF.

This clonotype was picked up many times. The rearrangement uses TRBV12-3 or TRBV12-4 and TRBJ2-7; D ambiguous. V shed 3 bases and J shed 1 base, with 10 bases lying between them. The CDR3 has 14 amino acids. The CDR3 bases are TGTGCCAGCAGTTTGGCAACGGTTTCCTACGAGCAGTACTTC. Translation gives CASSLATVSYEQYF.

This clonotype has a handful of counts. This chain connects TRBV29-1 to TRBJ2-1, with D possibly being TRBD2 (6 bases). Germline V gene sequence: CDR1 SQVTM, CDR2 ANQGSEA. The CDR3 runs to 13 residues. V was cut by 5 bases and J by 7 bases, with 15 bases left in between. CDR3: CSVLGGLRNEQFF. The CDR3 DNA reads as TGCAGCGTTCTCGGAGGGCTCCGGAATGAGCAGTTCTTC.

The chain links TRBV7-8 to TRBJ2-7, with a possible D match to TRBD1 (6 bases). Between the trimmed V and J ends, which lost 8 bases and 4 bases, there was a span of 21 bases. This CDR3 has 15 amino acids. In germline, CDR1 is SGHVS, CDR2 FQNEAQ. This CDR3 is CASGRTEGHHYEQYF. The CDR3 bases are TGTGCCAGCGGCCGAACCGAGGGACACCATTACGAGCAGTACTTC.

The chain links TRBV12-3 or TRBV12-4 to TRBJ1-5; the D gene is possibly TRBD1 (5 bases). The V gene lost 6 bases and the J gene lost 4 bases, with 13 bases spanning the gap. This CDR3 has 14 residues. CDR3 sequence: CASRNGGSNQPQHF. The DNA for the CDR3 is TGTGCCAGCAGAAACGGGGGGTCGAATCAGCCCCAGCATTTT.

This clonotype was counted a few times. The rearrangement links TRBV2 to TRBJ1-5; 8 positions match TRBD1. Unmatched junction bases numbered 14, after V lost 7 bases and J lost 3 bases. This CDR3 is 17 amino acids long. In germline, CDR1 is SNHLY, CDR2 FYNNEI. The CDR3 spells CASKRQGWLGDNQPQHF. The DNA for the CDR3 is TGTGCCAGCAAGAGACAGGGGTGGTTGGGTGACAATCAGCCCCAGCATTTT.

This clonotype was seen repeatedly, ten times or more. The J gene is TRBJ2-1, the V gene TRBV30; D is perhaps TRBD2 (6 bases). The V end lost 2 bases, the J end lost 2 bases, and 10 bases lay between the germline ends. This CDR3 has 14 amino acids. Germline loops: CDR1 GTSNPN, CDR2 SVGIG (reference sequence). CDR3 in amino acids: CAWSSGVPYNEQFF. CDR3 DNA: TGTGCCTGGAGTTCGGGGGTACCCTACAATGAGCAGTTCTTC. The full variable domain, rest sourced from reference TRBV30 and TRBJ2-1, is SQTIHQWPATLVQPVGSPLSLECTVEGTSNPNLYWYRQAAGRGLQLLFYSVGIGQISSEVPQNLSASRPQDRQFILSSKKLLLSDSGFYLCAWSSGVPYNEQFFGPGTRLTVL.

The chain couples TRBV15 to TRBJ2-1; 12 bases agree with TRBD2. The CDR3 is 15 residues long. V was clipped by 4 bases and J by 9 bases; unmatched bases: 7. Looked up from germline, CDR1 is LNHNV and CDR2 is YYDKDF (reference sequence). The CDR3 protein is CATSILAGGGGEQFF. The CDR3 coding sequence is TGTGCCACCAGCATACTAGCGGGAGGAGGCGGTGAGCAGTTCTTC. The full variable domain, in which reference TRBV15 and TRBJ2-1 provide the parts outside the CDR3, is DAMVIQNPRYQVTQFGKPVTLSCSQTLNHNVMYWYQQKSSQAPKLLFHYYDKDFNNEADTPDNFQSRRPNTSFCFLDIRSPGLGDTAMYLCATSILAGGGGEQFFGPGTRLTVL.

This clonotype has more than one count but fewer than ten. The V call is TRBV27, the J call TRBJ2-2; 12 bases are shared with TRBD1. The CDR3 is 14 residues long. Trimming took 9 bases from V and 6 from J; bases not matched to a gene: 5. Germline V gene data show CDR1 as MNHEY and CDR2 as SMNVEV (reference sequence). CDR3 sequence reads: CASTGTGGPGELFF. CDR3 coding DNA: TGTGCCAGTACCGGGACAGGGGGCCCCGGGGAGCTGTTTTTT.

The V and J genes are TRBV4-1 and TRBJ2-1; 10 bases agree with TRBD1. The CDR3 extends over 16 amino acids. V dropped 1 base and J dropped 5; count of bases not matched to a gene: 5. Germline CDR1 is MGHRA and CDR2 is YSYEKL. CDR3 residues: CASSQVRGTGDNEQFF. DNA for the CDR3: TGCGCCAGCAGCCAAGTACGGGGGACAGGGGACAATGAGCAGTTCTTC.

The chain recombines TRBV11-2 with TRBJ2-3; maybe TRBD2 (5 bases). Looked up from germline, CDR1 is SGHAT and CDR2 is FQNNGV. Trimming shortened V by 5 bases and J by 12 bases, and 24 bases separated the two germline ends. This CDR3 spans 15 amino acids. Here the CDR3 DNA reads TGTGCCAGCAGCCCAAGCCCCGGGGTGTTTGATAGCCAGTATTTT. It specifies CASSPSPGVFDSQYF.